Following are 2 T cell receptor beta chains from one sample sequenced in a study of alternative splicing in chronic myeloid leukemia remission. Libraries were built from poly-A-enriched mRNA from 1 ug total RNA. From its re-call of the bulk RNA-seq reads, TCRdb lists each CDR3 protein once, without DNA. The table includes about 340 distinct CDR3 sequences, approximately 97% detected once. The sample was PBMCs. The receptors here all came from a person between 30 and 50 years old in good health.

This chain joins TRBV7-7 and TRBJ2-1; TCRdb's D call of TRBD2 is untestable without DNA. Germline CDR1 and CDR2: SSHAT and FNYEAQ (reference sequence). This CDR3 region has 17 residues. The CDR3 reads CASSPAGIAGSYNEQFF.

This chain joins TRBV14 and TRBJ2-1. The CDR3 length is 14 residues. Germline V gene lookup returns CDR1 SGHDN and CDR2 FVKESK. CDR3 protein: CASSLRSSYNEQFF.